A selection of T cell receptor beta chains follows, all from one sample in a study of control samples from healthy donors and cancer patients. Profiled with immunoSEQ multiplex PCR; TCRdb holds only in-frame clones, not every one. The profile shows fewer than 70,000 clones, roughly 82% of them singletons. The specimen sequenced was PBMCs. The receptors were gathered from a woman between 45 and 60 years old with lung cancer. Both conserved end residues are part of each CDR3. Fields, in order: V gene, clone size, CDR3 length, J gene, D gene, CDR3 DNA, CDR3 protein. A D gene is named only where the DNA matches it firmly. Size is omitted from some rows. Given values are once, few, many or a class for expanded clones.

>TRBV28|NA|11|TRBJ1-4|NA
TGTGCCAGCAGTGTTTATGAAAAACTGTTTTTT
CASSVYEKLFF
>TRBV12-3/TRBV12-4|NA|13|TRBJ1-1|NA
TGTGCCAGCAGGCAGCGGGAGCGTGGTGGAGCTTTCTTT
CASRQRERGGAFF
>TRBV3-1/TRBV3-2|once|13|TRBJ1-1|NA
TGTGCCAGCAGCGAAATAATGAACACTGAAGCTTTCTTT
CASSEIMNTEAFF
>TRBV25-1|NA|15|TRBJ2-5|NA
TGTGCCAGCAGTGACCCCAGAGTTTACCAAGAGACCCAGTACTTC
CASSDPRVYQETQYF
>TRBV30|once|16|TRBJ1-3|TRBD1
TGTGCCTGGAGTTGGGGACAGGGGGCTGCTGGAAACACCATATATTTT
CAWSWGQGAAGNTIYF
>TRBV7-9|NA|15|TRBJ1-1|NA
TGTGCCAGCAGCTCCCCTGAGGGCACGGGCACTGAAGCTTTCTTT
CASSSPEGTGTEAFF
>TRBV12-3/TRBV12-4|NA|12|TRBJ1-6|NA
TGTGCCAGCACTTCAAATAATTCACCCCTCCACTTT
CASTSNNSPLHF
>TRBV2|few|11|TRBJ1-1|NA
TGTGCCAACAGGCTGAACACTGAAGCTTTCTTT
CANRLNTEAFF
>TRBV19|NA|13|TRBJ2-7|TRBD1
TGTGCCAGTAGTTCGGGACAGGGCTACGAGCAGTACTTC
CASSSGQGYEQYF
>TRBV4-3|NA|17|TRBJ1-4|NA
TGCGCCAGCAGCCAGGGTGAAGAGTTTGCAGGGAGGGAAAAACTGTTTTTT
CASSQGEEFAGREKLFF
>TRBV29-1|NA|14|TRBJ1-2|NA
TGCAGCGTTGAAGATGGTGGGAGGAACTATGGCTACACCTTC
CSVEDGGRNYGYTF
>TRBV13|NA|17|TRBJ1-5|TRBD1
TGTGCCAGCAGCCTAGGACAGGGCACAAGGAGCAATCAGCCCCAGCATTTT
CASSLGQGTRSNQPQHF
>TRBV7-6|NA|18|TRBJ2-1|TRBD2
TGTGCCAGCAGCTTAGCTGTGGGACTAGCGGAGGGCCTCAATGAGCAGTTCTTC
CASSLAVGLAEGLNEQFF
>TRBV7-2|once|11|TRBJ2-7|NA
TGTGCCAGCAGCGATAGTCACGAGCAGTACTTC
CASSDSHEQYF
>TRBV7-6|NA|15|TRBJ1-1|NA
TGTGCCAGCAGCATGACAGGAATTGCGGGCACTGAAGCTTTCTTT
CASSMTGIAGTEAFF
>TRBV19|NA|14|TRBJ1-5|TRBD1
TGTGCCAGTAGCCCGACAGGGGTCAATCAGCCCCAGCATTTT
CASSPTGVNQPQHF
>TRBV10-3|NA|11|TRBJ1-1|TRBD1
TGTGCCTACAGACAGGGCACTGAAGCTTTCTTT
CAYRQGTEAFF
>TRBV29-1|NA|13|TRBJ1-2|NA
TGCAGCGTCCTTACTCCCGGGACGGGTGGCTACACCTTC
CSVLTPGTGGYTF
>TRBV4-3|NA|14|TRBJ1-1|NA
TGCGCCAGCAGCCAAGTGTCGGGGAACACTGAAGCTTTCTTT
CASSQVSGNTEAFF
>TRBV7-2|NA|14|TRBJ1-4|TRBD1
TGTGCCAGCACCCCCAGGTCAGGGGGGGAAAAACTGTTTTTT
CASTPRSGGEKLFF
>TRBV5-8|NA|15|TRBJ1-2|TRBD1
TGTGCCAGCAGCTTTGGGGACAGGCCAATCTATGGCTACACCTTC
CASSFGDRPIYGYTF
>TRBV29-1|NA|13|TRBJ1-2|TRBD1
TGCAGCGTCCTGAAGGGGACAGGGGATGGCTACACCTTC
CSVLKGTGDGYTF
>TRBV4-1|NA|14|TRBJ1-1|NA
TGCGCCAGCAGCCAAGAGACAGGGAACACTGAAGCTTTCTTT
CASSQETGNTEAFF
>TRBV6-2/TRBV6-3|NA|16|TRBJ1-5|TRBD1
TGTGCCAGCAGCCCTCGGACAGGGGTGGGTAATCAGCCCCAGCATTTT
CASSPRTGVGNQPQHF
>TRBV9|few|18|TRBJ2-3|NA
TGTGCCAGCAGCGTTGAGAAAATGTCGTTTATGGGGACAGATACGCAGTATTTT
CASSVEKMSFMGTDTQYF
>TRBV10-1|NA|13|TRBJ1-1|NA
TGCGCCAGCAGTGAGGGGGTTGTGTCTGAAGCTTTCTTT
CASSEGVVSEAFF
>TRBV3-1/TRBV3-2|once|12|TRBJ1-2|NA
TGTGCCAGCAGCCAAGAGGGGGTCGGCTACACCTTC
CASSQEGVGYTF
>TRBV4-1|once|11|TRBJ1-1|NA
TGCGCCAGCAGCCAAGGCACTGAAGCTTTCTTT
CASSQGTEAFF
>TRBV5-1|NA|14|TRBJ2-7|NA
TGCGCCAGCAGCTTGGGTCGGACTACCTACGAGCAGTACTTC
CASSLGRTTYEQYF
>TRBV6-5|NA|14|TRBJ2-1|TRBD2
TGTGCCAGCAGTACAAGCGGGGGGGCCAGATTTCAGTTCTTC
CASSTSGGARFQFF
>TRBV24-1|NA|13|TRBJ1-1|NA
TGTGCCACCAGAAATTCTCAGGCCACTGAAGCTTTCTTT
CATRNSQATEAFF
>TRBV12-3/TRBV12-4|NA|13|TRBJ2-2|NA
TGTGCCAGCAGTTTGCAGCTCACCGGGGAGCTGTTTTTT
CASSLQLTGELFF
>TRBV12-3/TRBV12-4|few|12|TRBJ2-7|NA
TGTGCCAGCAGTTTAGCCCTCTACGAGCAGTACTTC
CASSLALYEQYF
>TRBV13|NA|14|TRBJ2-5|NA
TGTGCCAGCAGCTTAGCTGGGTCCAGGGAGACCCAGTACTTC
CASSLAGSRETQYF
>TRBV28|NA|16|TRBJ1-2|TRBD1
TGTGCCAGCAGTTTCATAACCTGGACAGGGACTTATGGCTACACCTTC
CASSFITWTGTYGYTF
>TRBV19|NA|12|TRBJ1-1|TRBD1
TGTGCCAGTTCAACAGGGGTGACTGAAGCTTTCTTT
CASSTGVTEAFF
>TRBV19|once|19|TRBJ1-2|NA
TGTGCCAGTAGTATCGGTCGGGGGTTGGGGTCTCCAAGCGGCTATGGCTACACCTTC
CASSIGRGLGSPSGYGYTF
>TRBV9|NA|16|TRBJ1-1|TRBD1
TGTGCCAGCAGCCCCAGGGGGGGGGCGACGAGGACTGAAGCTTTCTTT
CASSPRGGATRTEAFF
>TRBV15|NA|18|TRBJ2-7|NA
TGTGCCACCAGCAGAGATCGAGTAGGGGCGCAACTCTCCTACGAGCAGTACTTC
CATSRDRVGAQLSYEQYF
>TRBV27|NA|14|TRBJ2-5|TRBD2
TGTGCCAGCAGACGACTAGCGGGGGAAGAGACCCAGTACTTC
CASRRLAGEETQYF
>TRBV7-9|NA|14|TRBJ1-1|NA
TGTGCCAGCAGCCTACCACTCTTGGACACTGAAGCTTTCTTT
CASSLPLLDTEAFF
>TRBV4-1|NA|15|TRBJ2-7|TRBD1
TGCGCCAGCAGCCGAGATCTTACAGGGGGCTACGAGCAGTACTTC
CASSRDLTGGYEQYF
>TRBV2|NA|16|TRBJ1-5|TRBD1
TGTGCCAGCAGTCCTCTTACAGGGGAAACGGGTCAGCCCCAGCATTTT
CASSPLTGETGQPQHF
>TRBV6-1|NA|18|TRBJ1-4|TRBD1
TGTGCCAGCAGTGAAGCGGGATACAGGGGGCGGGCAGGAGAAAAACTGTTTTTT
CASSEAGYRGRAGEKLFF
>TRBV28|NA|14|TRBJ1-1|NA
TGTGCCAGCAGCTATGACTTATCCGGCACTGAAGCTTTCTTT
CASSYDLSGTEAFF
>TRBV7-9|NA|15|TRBJ1-6|NA
TGTGCCAGCAGCCCCGAGGCAATATTCAATTCACCCCTCCACTTT
CASSPEAIFNSPLHF
>TRBV12-3/TRBV12-4|NA|13|TRBJ1-1|NA
TGTGCCGGCAGTATAGGGGGAGGCACTGAAGCTTTCTTT
CAGSIGGGTEAFF
>TRBV18|once|17|TRBJ2-3|NA
TGTGCCAGCTCACCAACCGCGGCAGGGCTTCAGACAGATACGCAGTATTTT
CASSPTAAGLQTDTQYF
>TRBV11-2|NA|13|TRBJ2-1|NA
TGTGCCAGCAGCTTAGCGGGGAACAATGAGCAGTTCTTC
CASSLAGNNEQFF
>TRBV4-2|NA|15|TRBJ1-2|TRBD1
TGTGCCAGCAGCCAACAATCCGGACAGGGCCATGGCTACACCTTC
CASSQQSGQGHGYTF
>TRBV30|NA|11|TRBJ1-2|NA
TGTGCCTGGGGACTTAAGGACCTTTACACCTTC
CAWGLKDLYTF
>TRBV28|NA|12|TRBJ1-1|NA
TGTGCCAGCAGTATACCAGAGACTGAAGCTTTCTTT
CASSIPETEAFF
>TRBV30|once|14|TRBJ2-1|TRBD2
TGTGCCTGGAGTTGGCTAGCGGGGTACAATGAGCAGTTCTTC
CAWSWLAGYNEQFF
>TRBV7-9|few|16|TRBJ1-4|NA
TGTGCCAGCAGCCTCCCGGCGGGGGGCGTAAGTGAAAAACTGTTTTTT
CASSLPAGGVSEKLFF
>TRBV18|NA|14|TRBJ2-3|NA
TGTGCCAGCTCACCAGATTTGGGCACAGATACGCAGTATTTT
CASSPDLGTDTQYF